This entry describes one TCR beta chain. Using immunoSEQ multiplex PCR, the repertoire was profiled, and TCRdb retains in-frame clones only, with some absent. The data contain 110,000 or so clones, about 83% of them singletons. V was trimmed by 5 bases and J by 4 bases, leaving 14 bases between them. The CDR3 covers 14 residues. Germline V gene lookup returns CDR1 MNHNY and CDR2 SVGAGI (reference sequence). The data were obtained in a study of blood T cell repertoires in COVID-19. Study-wide context: Some COVID-19 samples were acute and others convalescent; all came from the United States, Italy and Spain. Sources were T cells, B-cell-depleted T cells, or PBMCs; the material itself was cDNA or gDNA.

V usage is TRBV6-6 and J usage is TRBJ1-1; TRBD1 might be the D (5 bases). Source material: peripheral blood. The TCR comes from a man aged 60 to 69 with acute or convalescent COVID-19. CDR3 protein: CASSVTASGTEAFF. The CDR3 DNA sequence: TGTGCCAGCAGTGTGACAGCGTCTGGCACTGAAGCTTTCTTT.